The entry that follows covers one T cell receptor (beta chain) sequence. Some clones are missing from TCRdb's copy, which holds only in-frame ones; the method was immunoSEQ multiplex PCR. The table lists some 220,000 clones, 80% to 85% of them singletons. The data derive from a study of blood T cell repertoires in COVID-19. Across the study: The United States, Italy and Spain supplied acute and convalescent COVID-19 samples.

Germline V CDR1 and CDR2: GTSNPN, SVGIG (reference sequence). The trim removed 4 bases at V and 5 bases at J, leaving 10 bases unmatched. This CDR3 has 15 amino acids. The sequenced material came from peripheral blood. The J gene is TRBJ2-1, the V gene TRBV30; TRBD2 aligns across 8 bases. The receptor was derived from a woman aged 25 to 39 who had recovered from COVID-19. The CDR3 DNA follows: TGTGCCTGGATTTTAGGGAGTAGCGGGAACAATGAGCAGTTCTTC. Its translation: CAWILGSSGNNEQFF.